This TCR beta chain was identified during a study of human T cells and chemical hapten exposure. About the study: Patients received weekly diphenylcyclopropenone doses to the scalp throughout the approximately 24-week study.

This clonotype appeared a few times. At one end, the junction sequence differs from germline, possibly due to a read error. In germline, CDR1 is SGHVS, CDR2 FQNEAQ. The CDR3 runs to 11 residues. TCRdb processed the RACE reads anew with MiXCR; each CDR3 protein has one entry. The sample lists approximately 260,000 distinct CDR3 sequences, roughly 8.9% occurring once. The sample's time point: pre-sensitization, week 0. Described treatment: therapeutic diphenylcyclopropenone sensitization with weekly scalp DPC. Researchers sampled blood before each patch test went on. The rearrangement joins TRBV7-8 to TRBJ2-5; 10 positions agree with TRBD2. The receptor's source is a woman between 35 and 50 years old with alopecia areata. Some clones in this sample may be carry-over from other donors' samples. The sample in question was whole blood, obtained in connection with sensitization to the hapten diphenylcyclopropenone (DPC). CDR3 region: CASSGAGGGAF. The CDR3 DNA follows: TGTGCCAGCAGCGGAGCGGGAGGGGGGGCCTTC.